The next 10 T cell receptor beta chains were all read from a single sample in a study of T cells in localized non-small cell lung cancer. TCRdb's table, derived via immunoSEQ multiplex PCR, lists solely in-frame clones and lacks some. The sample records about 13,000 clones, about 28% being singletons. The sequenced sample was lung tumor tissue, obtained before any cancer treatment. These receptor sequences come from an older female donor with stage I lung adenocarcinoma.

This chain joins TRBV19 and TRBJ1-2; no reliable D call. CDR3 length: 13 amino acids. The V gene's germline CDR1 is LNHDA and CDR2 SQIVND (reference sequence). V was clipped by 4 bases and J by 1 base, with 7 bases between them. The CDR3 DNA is TGTGCCAGTAGTAGGCTCAATAACTATGGCTACACCTTC. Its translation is CASSRLNNYGYTF. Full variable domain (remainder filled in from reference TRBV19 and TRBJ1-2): DGGITQSPKYLFRKEGQNVTLSCEQNLNHDAMYWYRQDPGQGLRLIYYSQIVNDFQKGDIAEGYSVSREKKESFPLTVTSAQKNPTAFYLCASSRLNNYGYTFGSGTRLTVV.

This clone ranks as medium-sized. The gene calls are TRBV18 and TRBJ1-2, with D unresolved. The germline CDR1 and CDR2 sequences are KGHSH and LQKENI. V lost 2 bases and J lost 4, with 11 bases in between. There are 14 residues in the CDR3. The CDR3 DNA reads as TGTGCCAGCTCACCAGGGTTGGGTTTCTATGGCTACACCTTC. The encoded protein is CASSPGLGFYGYTF.

CDR3 coding DNA: TGTGCCAGCTCACCTGGGTACACAGGGGAGACCCAGTACTTC. It is translated as CASSPGYTGETQYF. This sequence joins TRBV18 and TRBJ2-5; D may be TRBD1 (6 bases). Trimming left V 3 bases short and J 5 bases short, with 13 bases between. This CDR3 has 14 amino acids. CDR1 is KGHSH, CDR2 LQKENI, per germline. The variable domain in full, with the rest retrieved from reference TRBV18 and TRBJ2-5, is NAGVMQNPRHLVRRRGQEARLRCSPMKGHSHVYWYRQLPEEGLKFMVYLQKENIIDESGMPKERFSAEFPKEGPSILRIQQVVRGDSAAYFCASSPGYTGETQYFGPGTRLLVL.

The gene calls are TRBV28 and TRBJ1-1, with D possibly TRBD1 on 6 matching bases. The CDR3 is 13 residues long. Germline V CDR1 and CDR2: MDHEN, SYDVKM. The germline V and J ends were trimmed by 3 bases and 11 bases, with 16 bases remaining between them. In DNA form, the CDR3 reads TGTGCCAGCAGTTTGGGACAAATGTTCGGGGCTTTCTTT. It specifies CASSLGQMFGAFF.

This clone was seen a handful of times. The CDR3, as DNA: TGTGCTAGTGGTTTGACTTACACTGAAGCTTTCTTT. Amino acids: CASGLTYTEAFF. The rearrangement uses TRBV12-5 and TRBJ1-1; D is undetermined. The CDR3 extends over 12 amino acids. From germline, CDR1 is LGHNT and CDR2 FRNRAP. V was shortened by 2 bases and J by 3 bases, with 4 bases between the two germline ends.

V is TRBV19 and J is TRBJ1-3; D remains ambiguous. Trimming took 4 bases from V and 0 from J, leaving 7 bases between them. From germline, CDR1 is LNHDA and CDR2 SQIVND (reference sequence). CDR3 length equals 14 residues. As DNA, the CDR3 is TGTGCCAGTAGTAGAGGAGGCTCTGGAAACACCATATATTTT. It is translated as CASSRGGSGNTIYF. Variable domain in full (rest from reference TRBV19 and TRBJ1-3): DGGITQSPKYLFRKEGQNVTLSCEQNLNHDAMYWYRQDPGQGLRLIYYSQIVNDFQKGDIAEGYSVSREKKESFPLTVTSAQKNPTAFYLCASSRGGSGNTIYFGEGSWLTVV.

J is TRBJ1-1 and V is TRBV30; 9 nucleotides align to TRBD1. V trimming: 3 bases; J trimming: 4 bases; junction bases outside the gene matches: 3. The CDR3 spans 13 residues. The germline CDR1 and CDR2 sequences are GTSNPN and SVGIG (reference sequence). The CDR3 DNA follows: TGTGCCTGGAGCTCGACAGGGGGCACTGAAGCTTTCTTT. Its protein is CAWSSTGGTEAFF.

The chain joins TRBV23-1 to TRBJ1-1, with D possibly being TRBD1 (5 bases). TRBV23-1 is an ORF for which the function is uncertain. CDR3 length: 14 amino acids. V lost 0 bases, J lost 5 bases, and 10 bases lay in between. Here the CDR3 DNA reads TGCGCCAGCAGTCAATCTTGGGGGGGGACTGAAGCTTTCTTT. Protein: CASSQSWGGTEAFF.

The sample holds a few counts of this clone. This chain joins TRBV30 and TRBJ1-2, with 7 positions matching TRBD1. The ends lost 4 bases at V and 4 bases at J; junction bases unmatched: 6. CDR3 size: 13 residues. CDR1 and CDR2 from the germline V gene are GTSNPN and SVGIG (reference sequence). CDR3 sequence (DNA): TGTGCCTGGACCCAGGACAGGAGCTATGGCTACACCTTC. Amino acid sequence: CAWTQDRSYGYTF.

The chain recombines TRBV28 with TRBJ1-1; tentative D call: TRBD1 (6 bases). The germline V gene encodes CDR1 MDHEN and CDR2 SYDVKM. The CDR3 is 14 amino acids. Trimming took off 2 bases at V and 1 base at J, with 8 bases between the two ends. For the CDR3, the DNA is TGTGCCAGCAGTTTAGGACAGAAGAACACTGAAGCTTTCTTT. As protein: CASSLGQKNTEAFF.